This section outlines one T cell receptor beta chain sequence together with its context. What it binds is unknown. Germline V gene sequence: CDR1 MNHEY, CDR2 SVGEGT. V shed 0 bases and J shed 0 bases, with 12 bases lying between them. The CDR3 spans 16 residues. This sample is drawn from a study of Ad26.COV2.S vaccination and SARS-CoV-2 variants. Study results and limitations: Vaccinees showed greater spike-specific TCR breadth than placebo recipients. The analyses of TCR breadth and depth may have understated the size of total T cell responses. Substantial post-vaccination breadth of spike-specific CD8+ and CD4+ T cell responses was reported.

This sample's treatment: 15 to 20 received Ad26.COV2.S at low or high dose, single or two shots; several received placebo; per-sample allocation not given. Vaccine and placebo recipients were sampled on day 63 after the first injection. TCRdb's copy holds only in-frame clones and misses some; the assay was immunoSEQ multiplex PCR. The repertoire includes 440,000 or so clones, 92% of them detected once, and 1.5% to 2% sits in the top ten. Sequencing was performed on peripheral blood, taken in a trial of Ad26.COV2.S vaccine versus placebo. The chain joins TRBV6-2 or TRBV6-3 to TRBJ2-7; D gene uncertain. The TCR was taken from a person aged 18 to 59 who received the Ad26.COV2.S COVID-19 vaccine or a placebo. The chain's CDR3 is CASSYSIVKSSYEQYF. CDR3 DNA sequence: TGTGCCAGCAGTTACTCGATTGTTAAAAGCTCCTACGAGCAGTACTTC.